A single T cell receptor (beta chain) is shown here with its context. This record belongs to a study of cytomegalovirus exposure and HLA in healthy donors. Assay: immunoSEQ multiplex PCR; the TCRdb copy retains only in-frame clones and omits some. This table has about 360,000 clones, roughly 89% appearing once. CDR1 and CDR2 from the germline V gene are WSHSY and SAAADI. Trimming left V 5 bases short and J 7 bases short, with 18 bases between. The CDR3 has 15 residues. Sequenced: PBMCs. The clonotype originates from a woman under 30 in good health and CMV-seronegative. J is TRBJ2-1 and V is TRBV10-2, with no clear D. The CDR3 region has the DNA TGCGCCAGCAGTCCGACTCGTACCCCGCGTAATGAGCAGTTCTTC. Translating it yields CASSPTRTPRNEQFF.